The 26 T cell receptor beta chains listed next were all sequenced from one sample in a study of cytomegalovirus exposure and HLA in healthy donors. PCR primers comprised 60 Vbeta and 13 Jbeta primers. Sequencing was performed with immunoSEQ multiplex PCR; in TCRdb, only in-frame clones are kept and a portion is missing. The sample has about 120,000 clones, 60% to 85% seen once. Source material: PBMCs. The origin of the receptors is a woman in her forties in good health and CMV-seropositive.

The rearrangement joins TRBV7-6 to TRBJ2-2, with 10 bases lining up with TRBD2. The CDR3 spans 15 residues. Unmatched junction bases numbered 4, after V lost 4 bases and J lost 5 bases. Germline CDR1 SGHVS, CDR2 FNYEAQ. This CDR3 reads CASSSLAGSTGELFF. CDR3 coding DNA: TGTGCCAGCAGCTCACTAGCGGGGTCTACCGGGGAGCTGTTTTTT.

The J gene is TRBJ2-1, the V gene TRBV6-1, with a possible D match to TRBD2 (5 bases). V was pared by 6 bases and J by 5 bases, with 17 bases between. Germline loops: CDR1 MNHNS, CDR2 SASEGT. The CDR3 is 15 amino acids. The DNA for the CDR3 is TGTGCCAGCAGCGAGAGCCCCAGGACTCACAATGAGCAGTTCTTC. Translation gives CASSESPRTHNEQFF.

The chain is built from TRBV5-8 and TRBJ1-5; D is unresolved. Germline-derived CDR1 and CDR2 are SGHTS and YDEGEE. This CDR3 spans 15 amino acids. Trimming left V 1 base short and J 6 bases short, with 14 bases between. CDR3 sequence reads: CASSLIVGGGQPQHF. The CDR3 nucleotides read TGTGCCAGCAGCTTGATAGTAGGAGGCGGTCAGCCCCAGCATTTT.

The chain links TRBV6-5 to TRBJ2-7, with 8 bases identical to TRBD1. Germline CDR1 reads MNHEY; CDR2 reads SVGAGI. V lost 4 bases, J lost 7 bases, and 6 bases stayed unmatched. The CDR3 has 13 amino acids. The CDR3 loop is CASSLDRVREQYF. The CDR3, as DNA: TGTGCCAGCAGTTTGGACAGGGTCCGGGAGCAGTACTTC.

This clone occurred a few times. The chain carries TRBV6-5 and TRBJ1-2; 9 bases line up with TRBD1. The V gene end was trimmed by 1 base and the J gene end by 2 bases; junction bases not matched to a gene: 5. CDR3 length equals 16 residues. Germline V lookup: CDR1 MNHEY, CDR2 SVGAGI. CDR3 nucleotides: TGTGCCAGCAGTTACTTTGGGACAGGGCTCAACTATGGCTACACCTTC. It translates to CASSYFGTGLNYGYTF.

V usage is TRBV10-2 and J usage is TRBJ1-1; no clear D. From germline, CDR1 is WSHSY and CDR2 SAAADI. This CDR3 is built from 14 residues. Trimming took 2 bases from V and 11 from J, leaving 18 bases between them. Written as DNA, the CDR3 is TGCGCCAGCAGTGAGGAAGCGACCCCACCGATGGCTTTCTTT. The encoded protein is CASSEEATPPMAFF.

The gene calls are TRBV9 and TRBJ1-6; 8 bases are a match to TRBD1. Losses at the gene ends were 0 bases for V and 10 bases for J; bases not matched to a gene: 9. Germline CDR1 is SGDLS and CDR2 is YYNGEE. The CDR3 is 16 amino acids. The CDR3 region is CASSVEDRALVSPLHF. In nucleotides, the CDR3 is TGTGCCAGCAGCGTAGAGGACAGGGCGTTAGTGTCACCCCTCCACTTT.

The CDR3 is CASSLGGREQYF. In DNA, the CDR3 is TGTGCCAGCAGCTTAGGGGGCCGGGAGCAGTACTTC. This chain joins TRBV7-2 and TRBJ2-7; TRBD1 is a possible D gene (5 bases). The CDR3 length is 12 residues. CDR1 and CDR2 (germline): SGHTA, FQGNSA. V gave up 1 base and J gave up 7 bases, with 8 bases separating them.

V usage is TRBV4-1 and J usage is TRBJ1-5; D is possibly TRBD1 (6 bases). Germline V gene lookup returns CDR1 MGHRA and CDR2 YSYEKL. The CDR3 has 16 residues. The germline V and J ends were trimmed by 1 base and 1 base, with 11 bases remaining between them. DNA for the CDR3: TGCGCCAGCAGCCAAGTCGGGACACCAAGCAATCAGCCCCAGCATTTT. Its translation is CASSQVGTPSNQPQHF.

The chain's CDR3 is CASSPDRTGANVLTF. The DNA for the CDR3 is TGTGCCAGCAGCCCGGACAGGACTGGGGCCAACGTCCTGACTTTC. The chain combines TRBV7-2 with TRBJ2-6; 7 nucleotides agree with TRBD1. This CDR3 is 15 amino acids long. J gave up 2 bases and V 5 bases, and 3 bases lay outside the gene matches. The germline gives CDR1 SGHTA, CDR2 FQGNSA. The full variable domain, rest sourced from reference TRBV7-2 and TRBJ2-6, is GAGVSQSPSNKVTEKGKDVELRCDPISGHTALYWYRQSLGQGLEFLIYFQGNSAPDKSGLPSDRFSAERTGGSVSTLTIQRTQQEDSAVYLCASSPDRTGANVLTFGAGSRLTVL.

Written as DNA, the CDR3 is TGTGCCAGCAGCTTCGCTCCCGGGACAGGGGGCTACACCGGGGAGCTGTTTTTT. This encodes CASSFAPGTGGYTGELFF. The V call is TRBV7-6, the J call TRBJ2-2; 12 positions agree with TRBD1. The germline gives CDR1 SGHVS, CDR2 FNYEAQ. V was clipped by 3 bases and J by 3 bases; unmatched bases: 8. The CDR3 length is 18 residues.

The chain recombines TRBV21-1 with TRBJ1-5; the D call TRBD1 from the table was never checked on the DNA. TRBV21-1 is designated a pseudogene. The CDR3 sequence is 24 residues long. CDR3: CASSKGRNRPGQGRCFDSNQPQHF. CDR3 bases: TGTGCCAGCAGCAAAGGCCGAAACAGACCGGGACAGGGAAGGTGTTTTGATAGCAATCAGCCCCAGCATTTT.

This sequence joins TRBV25-1 and TRBJ1-1; 7 positions match TRBD1. There are 14 residues in the CDR3. V gave up 1 base and J gave up 3 bases; unmatched junction bases: 2. Germline loops: CDR1 MGHDK, CDR2 SYGVNS. This chain's CDR3 is CASSESQGDTEAFF. The CDR3 DNA follows: TGTGCCAGCAGTGAATCCCAGGGGGACACTGAAGCTTTCTTT.

This clone was observed a single time. J is TRBJ1-4 and V is TRBV5-4; TRBD1 agrees at 10 bases. Germline lookup yields CDR1 SGHNT and CDR2 YYREEE (reference sequence). V shed 4 bases and J 8 bases; nucleotides not matched to a gene: 8. This CDR3 is built from 15 residues. In nucleotides, the CDR3 is TGTGCCAGCAGCCCCGGGACAGGGGTCAGGGAAAAACTGTTTTTT. Translated: CASSPGTGVREKLFF.

The chain has TRBV10-1 and TRBJ2-3; possibly TRBD2 for D (5 bases). V lost 2 bases and J 4 bases, leaving 10 bases between the germline ends. The CDR3 is 14 amino acids. Germline lookup yields CDR1 WNHNN and CDR2 SYGVQD (reference sequence). The CDR3 loop is CASSEVARADTQYF. The CDR3 DNA reads as TGCGCCAGCAGTGAGGTAGCGCGGGCAGATACGCAGTATTTT.

The V gene is TRBV5-1, the J gene TRBJ2-7, with D perhaps matching TRBD2 (6 bases). V shed 0 bases and J shed 5 bases, with 18 bases lying between them. The CDR3 length is 16 residues. The germline gives CDR1 SGHRS, CDR2 YFSETQ. CDR3 nucleotides: TGCGCCAGCAGCTTGGATGCCCCCGGGAGCACCCACGAGCAGTACTTC. It encodes CASSLDAPGSTHEQYF.

The V call is TRBV27, the J call TRBJ2-5; TRBD1 agrees at 8 bases. The CDR3 spans 15 residues. The V and J ends lost 2 bases and 5 bases, in that order; junction bases with no gene match: 7. Germline values: CDR1 MNHEY, CDR2 SMNVEV (reference sequence). CDR3 sequence: CASSLSQGAFETQYF. Written as DNA, the CDR3 is TGTGCCAGCAGTTTAAGTCAGGGGGCTTTTGAGACCCAGTACTTC.

The chain couples TRBV9 to TRBJ2-1, with 8 bases aligning to TRBD1. CDR1 and CDR2 (germline): SGDLS, YYNGEE. V lost 4 bases, J lost 7 bases, and 10 bases stayed unmatched. The CDR3 extends over 15 amino acids. The CDR3 DNA is TGTGCCAGCAGCCCCAGGGGGAACAGGGGGAATGAGCAGTTCTTC. This encodes CASSPRGNRGNEQFF.

In this sample, this clone turned up once. The rearrangement joins TRBV5-1 to TRBJ1-4; TRBD1 might be the D (5 bases). CDR3 length: 14 amino acids. V was trimmed by 4 bases and J by 8 bases, leaving 15 bases between them. Germline V gene lookup returns CDR1 SGHRS and CDR2 YFSETQ. CDR3 protein: CASSPSPQGEKLFF. Written as DNA, the CDR3 is TGCGCCAGCAGCCCGTCCCCCCAGGGAGAAAAACTGTTTTTT.

The chain carries TRBV5-8 and TRBJ2-5; perhaps TRBD1 as D (5 bases). This CDR3 contains 13 residues. Germline loops: CDR1 SGHTS, CDR2 YDEGEE. V was cut by 0 bases and J by 7 bases, with 10 bases left in between. The CDR3 nucleotides are TGTGCCAGCAGCTTGGAGGTGGGGCGGACCCAGTACTTC. This codes for CASSLEVGRTQYF.

The chain joins TRBV9 to TRBJ1-1, with D perhaps TRBD1 (6 bases). The germline CDR1 and CDR2 sequences are SGDLS and YYNGEE. Trimming removed 0 bases from V and 5 bases from J, with 14 bases in between. The CDR3 is 15 residues long. For the CDR3, the DNA is TGTGCCAGCAGCGTAGAGGTGGGGGCGGCTACTGAAGCTTTCTTT. Its translation is CASSVEVGAATEAFF. The full variable domain, completed using reference TRBV9 and TRBJ1-1, is DSGVTQTPKHLITATGQRVTLRCSPRSGDLSVYWYQQSLDQGLQFLIQYYNGEERAKGNILERFSAQQFPDLHSELNLSSLELGDSALYFCASSVEVGAATEAFFGQGTRLTVV.

The chain combines TRBV9 with TRBJ1-3, with D possibly TRBD1 on 6 matching bases. The germline V and J ends were trimmed by 3 bases and 4 bases, with 17 bases remaining between them. Looked up from germline, CDR1 is SGDLS and CDR2 is YYNGEE. This CDR3 contains 16 residues. This CDR3 is CASSAGIQGGGNTIYF. The CDR3 coding sequence is TGTGCCAGCAGCGCAGGAATACAGGGTGGAGGAAACACCATATATTTT.

V is TRBV6-1 and J is TRBJ1-2; D uncertain. The V gene's germline CDR1 is MNHNS and CDR2 SASEGT. The CDR3 runs to 13 residues. V lost 6 bases, J lost 2 bases, and 10 bases lay in between. Here the CDR3 reads CASSLEDNYGYTF. The CDR3 nucleotides read TGTGCCAGCAGCCTGGAGGACAACTATGGCTACACCTTC.

The rearrangement links TRBV27 to TRBJ2-7; a possible D gene is TRBD1 (5 bases). CDR1 and CDR2 (germline): MNHEY, SMNVEV (reference sequence). Trimming removed 0 bases from V and 4 bases from J, with 13 bases in between. The CDR3 extends over 15 amino acids. DNA for the CDR3: TGTGCCAGCAGTTTATCGGTCAGGGTGGCTTACGAGCAGTACTTC. It yields the protein CASSLSVRVAYEQYF.

This clone occurred once. The rearrangement uses TRBV30 and TRBJ2-1, with 15 bases matching TRBD2. The CDR3 loop spans 18 amino acids. V lost 3 bases to trimming and J lost 1 base; unmatched junction nucleotides: 7. From germline, CDR1 is GTSNPN and CDR2 SVGIG (reference sequence). The CDR3 bases are TGTGCCTGGAGGGCAGGGACTAGCGGGAGGAGGTCCTACAATGAGCAGTTCTTC. Protein: CAWRAGTSGRRSYNEQFF.

The chain uses TRBV9 and TRBJ2-5; D is perhaps TRBD2 (6 bases). Per the germline V gene, CDR1 is SGDLS and CDR2 is YYNGEE. The CDR3 has 15 residues. V was pared by 1 base and J by 4 bases, with 14 bases between. The CDR3 coding sequence is TGTGCCAGCAGCGTACGATCGGGAGCTCGAGAGACCCAGTACTTC. Translating it yields CASSVRSGARETQYF.